The 10 T cell receptor beta chains below come from one sample, sequenced in a study of shared clonotypes between healthy human individuals. Libraries were prepared by immunoSEQ multiplex PCR; TCRdb keeps only in-frame clonotypes and omits some of them. This sample has 98,000 or so clones, with around 68% found just once. The sample was memory CD8+ T cells sorted from blood. The subset: CD45RO+ cells pooled with CCR7-negative TemRA cells. These receptors all stem from a woman in her 30s in good health.

V gene TRBV2 combines with J gene TRBJ1-2; D ambiguous. CDR1 is SNHLY and CDR2 is FYNNEI in the germline V gene. The germline V and J ends were trimmed by 11 bases and 2 bases, with 15 bases remaining between them. CDR3 length equals 13 residues. This CDR3 is CARTREFNYGYTF. CDR3 DNA: TGTGCCCGGACCCGGGAATTCAACTATGGCTACACCTTC. Combining the CDR3 with reference TRBV2 and TRBJ1-2 gives the whole variable domain EPEVTQTPSHQVTQMGQEVILRCVPISNHLYFYWYRQILGQKVEFLVSFYNNEISEKSEIFDDQFSVERPDGSNFTLKIRSTKLEDSAMYFCARTREFNYGYTFGSGTRLTVV.

A single count supports this clone. The chain has TRBV20-1 and TRBJ2-7; D remains unclear. The CDR3 sequence is 11 residues long. The germline CDR1 and CDR2 sequences are DFQATT and SNEGSKA (reference sequence). The V gene lost 5 bases and the J gene lost 3 bases, with 8 bases spanning the gap. CDR3 in amino acids: CSALRIYEQYF. The CDR3, as DNA: TGCAGTGCTCTAAGGATCTACGAGCAGTACTTC.

This clone was seen just once. The chain joins TRBV7-9 to TRBJ2-7; D perhaps matches TRBD2 (7 bases). Germline V lookup: CDR1 SEHNR, CDR2 FQNEAQ (reference sequence). This CDR3 region has 18 residues. V gave up 5 bases and J gave up 2 bases, with 25 bases separating them. CDR3 amino acids: CASSATGPSSGITYEQYF. The DNA of the CDR3 is TGTGCCAGCAGCGCAACAGGGCCTTCTAGCGGAATCACCTACGAGCAGTACTTC.

The V and J genes are TRBV18 and TRBJ2-7; 9 bases are shared with TRBD1. Germline CDR1 reads KGHSH; CDR2 reads LQKENI. The V gene end was trimmed by 4 bases and the J gene end by 4 bases; junction bases not matched to a gene: 2. There are 13 residues in the CDR3. The CDR3 region is CASSRDRAYEQYF. CDR3 coding DNA: TGTGCCAGCTCACGGGACAGGGCTTACGAGCAGTACTTC.

The chain links TRBV18 to TRBJ2-3, with D unresolved. V was clipped by 3 bases and J by 2 bases, with 12 bases between them. Per the germline V gene, CDR1 is KGHSH and CDR2 is LQKENI. The CDR3 spans 15 residues. The CDR3 DNA follows: TGTGCCAGCTCACCCGACCGCGCATACACAGATACGCAGTATTTT. It codes for CASSPDRAYTDTQYF.

This clone was detected once. The rearrangement links TRBV18 to TRBJ1-1; D is possibly TRBD1 (6 bases). The CDR3 is 16 residues long. Per germline, CDR1 KGHSH and CDR2 LQKENI. V was clipped by 1 base and J by 3 bases, with 15 bases between them. CDR3: CASSPLDRWGDTEAFF. CDR3 sequence (DNA): TGTGCCAGCTCACCACTCGACAGGTGGGGGGACACTGAAGCTTTCTTT. The whole variable domain, remainder taken from reference TRBV18 and TRBJ1-1, is NAGVMQNPRHLVRRRGQEARLRCSPMKGHSHVYWYRQLPEEGLKFMVYLQKENIIDESGMPKERFSAEFPKEGPSILRIQQVVRGDSAAYFCASSPLDRWGDTEAFFGQGTRLTVV.

This chain links TRBV27 with TRBJ2-3; 10 nucleotides agree with TRBD2. Trimming took 2 bases from V and 1 from J; bases not matched to a gene: 0. Germline-derived CDR1 and CDR2 are MNHEY and SMNVEV (reference sequence). The length of the CDR3 is 15 residues. The CDR3 sequence: CASSLGTSGTDTQYF. The CDR3, as DNA: TGTGCCAGCAGTTTAGGGACTAGCGGCACAGATACGCAGTATTTT.

The chain couples TRBV20-1 to TRBJ1-2; no reliable D call. Germline assignment: CDR1 DFQATT and CDR2 SNEGSKA (reference sequence). The CDR3 runs to 11 residues. Trimming removed 7 bases at V and 4 bases at J, with 10 bases between. This CDR3 reads CSEEDAYGYTF. The CDR3 coding sequence is TGCAGTGAGGAGGACGCCTATGGCTACACCTTC.

This chain connects TRBV9 to TRBJ2-2; TRBD1 is a possible D gene (6 bases). V lost 4 bases, J lost 6 bases, and 16 bases lay in between. Per the germline V gene, CDR1 is SGDLS and CDR2 is YYNGEE. This CDR3 has 15 amino acids. Here the CDR3 reads CASSKYSGVPGELFF. The CDR3 DNA is TGTGCCAGCAGCAAGTATTCAGGGGTCCCCGGGGAGCTGTTTTTT.

This chain joins TRBV27 and TRBJ2-1, with 9 bases fitting TRBD2. The CDR3 length is 18 residues. Trimming at V came to 0 bases and at J to 6 bases, leaving 12 bases not matched to a gene. In germline, CDR1 is MNHEY, CDR2 SMNVEV (reference sequence). CDR3: CASSLSIPRSGSGNEQFF. DNA for the CDR3: TGTGCCAGCAGTTTATCCATACCACGTAGCGGGAGCGGCAATGAGCAGTTCTTC.